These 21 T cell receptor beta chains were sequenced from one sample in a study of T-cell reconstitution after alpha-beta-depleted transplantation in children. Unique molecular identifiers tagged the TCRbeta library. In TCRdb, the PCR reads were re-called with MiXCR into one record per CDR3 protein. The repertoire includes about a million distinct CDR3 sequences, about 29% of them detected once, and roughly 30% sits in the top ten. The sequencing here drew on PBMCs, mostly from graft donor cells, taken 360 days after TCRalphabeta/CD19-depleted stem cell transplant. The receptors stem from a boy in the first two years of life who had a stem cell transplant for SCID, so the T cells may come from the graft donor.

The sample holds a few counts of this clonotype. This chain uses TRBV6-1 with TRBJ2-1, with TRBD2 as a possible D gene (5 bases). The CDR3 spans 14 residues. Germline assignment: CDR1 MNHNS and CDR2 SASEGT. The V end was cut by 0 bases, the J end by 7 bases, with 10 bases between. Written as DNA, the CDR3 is TGTGCCAGCAGTGAAGCGGGAGTCGTGAATGAGCAGTTCTTC. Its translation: CASSEAGVVNEQFF.

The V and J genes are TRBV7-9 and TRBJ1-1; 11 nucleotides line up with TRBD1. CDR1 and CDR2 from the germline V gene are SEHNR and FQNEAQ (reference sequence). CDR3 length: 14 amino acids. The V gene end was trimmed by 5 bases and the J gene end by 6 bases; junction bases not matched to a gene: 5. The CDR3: CASSPGQGAPEAFF. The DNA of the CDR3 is TGTGCCAGCAGCCCTGGACAGGGGGCGCCTGAAGCTTTCTTT.

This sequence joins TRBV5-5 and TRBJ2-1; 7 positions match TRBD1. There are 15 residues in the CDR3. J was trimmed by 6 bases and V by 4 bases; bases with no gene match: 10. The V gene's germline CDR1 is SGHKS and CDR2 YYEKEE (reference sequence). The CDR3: CASSIYLTGSNEQFF. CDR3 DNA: TGTGCCAGCAGCATCTACCTGACAGGGAGCAATGAGCAGTTCTTC.

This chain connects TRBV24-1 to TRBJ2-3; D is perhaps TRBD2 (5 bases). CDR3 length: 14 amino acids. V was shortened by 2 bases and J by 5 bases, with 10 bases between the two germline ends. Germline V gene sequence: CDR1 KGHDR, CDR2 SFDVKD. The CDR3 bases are TGTGCCACCAGTGATTCCGGGATTGGAGATACGCAGTATTTT. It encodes CATSDSGIGDTQYF.

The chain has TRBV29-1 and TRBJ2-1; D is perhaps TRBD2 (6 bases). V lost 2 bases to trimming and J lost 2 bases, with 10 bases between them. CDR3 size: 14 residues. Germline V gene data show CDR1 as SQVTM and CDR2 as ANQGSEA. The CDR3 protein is CSVEWEEPYNEQFF. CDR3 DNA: TGCAGCGTTGAATGGGAGGAACCCTACAATGAGCAGTTCTTC.

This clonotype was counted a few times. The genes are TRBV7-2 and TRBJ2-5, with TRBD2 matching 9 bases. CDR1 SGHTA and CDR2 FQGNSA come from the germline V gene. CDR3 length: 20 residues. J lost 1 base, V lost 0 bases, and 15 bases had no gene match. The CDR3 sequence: CASSLAHQASGEYFQETQYF. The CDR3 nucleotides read TGTGCCAGCAGCTTAGCGCATCAGGCTAGCGGGGAGTATTTCCAAGAGACCCAGTACTTC.

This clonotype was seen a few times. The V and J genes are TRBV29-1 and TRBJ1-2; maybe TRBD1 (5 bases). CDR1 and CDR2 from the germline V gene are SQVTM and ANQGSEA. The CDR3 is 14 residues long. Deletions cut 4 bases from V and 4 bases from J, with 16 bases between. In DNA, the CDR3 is TGCAGCGTTGGTGACCTTGGGGGTCTCTATGGCTACACCTTC. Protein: CSVGDLGGLYGYTF.

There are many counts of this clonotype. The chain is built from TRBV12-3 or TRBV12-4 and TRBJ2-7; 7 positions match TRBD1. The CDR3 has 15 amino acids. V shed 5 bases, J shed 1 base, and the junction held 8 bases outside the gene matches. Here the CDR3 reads CASSPRQGVSYEQYF. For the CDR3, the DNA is TGTGCCAGCAGTCCCCGACAGGGAGTTTCCTACGAGCAGTACTTC.

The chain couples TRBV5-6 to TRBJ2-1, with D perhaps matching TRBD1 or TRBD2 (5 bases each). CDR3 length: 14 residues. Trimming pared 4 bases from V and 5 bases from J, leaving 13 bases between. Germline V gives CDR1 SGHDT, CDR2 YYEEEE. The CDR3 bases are TGTGCCAGCAGCCCCGAGGGGCGGCACAATGAGCAGTTCTTC. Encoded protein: CASSPEGRHNEQFF.

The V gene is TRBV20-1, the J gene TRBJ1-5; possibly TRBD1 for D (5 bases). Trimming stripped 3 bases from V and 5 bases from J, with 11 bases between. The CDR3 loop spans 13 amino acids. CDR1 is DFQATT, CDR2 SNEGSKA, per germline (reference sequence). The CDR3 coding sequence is TGCAGTGCTAGCCGGGGGGAGGATCAGCCCCAGCATTTT. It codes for CSASRGEDQPQHF.

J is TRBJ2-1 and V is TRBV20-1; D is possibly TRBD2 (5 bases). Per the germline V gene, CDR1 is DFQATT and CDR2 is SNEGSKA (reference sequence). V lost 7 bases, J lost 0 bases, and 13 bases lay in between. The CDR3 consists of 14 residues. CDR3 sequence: CSVPDLSSYNEQFF. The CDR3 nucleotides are TGCAGTGTTCCGGACTTGAGCTCCTACAATGAGCAGTTCTTC.

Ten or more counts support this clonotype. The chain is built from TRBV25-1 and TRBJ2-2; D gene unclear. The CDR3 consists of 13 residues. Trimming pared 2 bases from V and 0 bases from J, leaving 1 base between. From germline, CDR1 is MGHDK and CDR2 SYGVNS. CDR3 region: CASSEPNTGELFF. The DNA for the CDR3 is TGTGCCAGCAGTGAACCGAACACCGGGGAGCTGTTTTTT.

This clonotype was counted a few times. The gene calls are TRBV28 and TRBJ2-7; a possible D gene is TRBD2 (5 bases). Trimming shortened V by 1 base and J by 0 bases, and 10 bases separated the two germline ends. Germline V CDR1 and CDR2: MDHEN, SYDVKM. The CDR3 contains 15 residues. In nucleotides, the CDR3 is TGTGCCAGCAGTTTATTACGGGGAAGCTCCTACGAGCAGTACTTC. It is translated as CASSLLRGSSYEQYF.

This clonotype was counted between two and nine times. The CDR3 loop reads CATSTRDRGYEQYF. CDR3 coding DNA: TGTGCCACCAGCACCCGGGACAGGGGCTACGAGCAGTACTTC. The rearrangement links TRBV15 to TRBJ2-7; 10 bases are shared with TRBD1. The CDR3 runs to 14 residues. Germline assignment: CDR1 LNHNV and CDR2 YYDKDF (reference sequence). J was trimmed by 3 bases and V by 4 bases; bases with no gene match: 3.

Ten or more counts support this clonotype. Here the CDR3 reads CASSSFEGAGGSYGYTF. CDR3 nucleotide sequence: TGTGCCAGCAGCTCGTTCGAGGGAGCAGGGGGTTCCTATGGCTACACCTTC. The V gene is TRBV5-6, the J gene TRBJ1-2; 7 bases match TRBD1. Per the germline V gene, CDR1 is SGHDT and CDR2 is YYEEEE. The V and J ends lost 3 bases and 4 bases, in that order; junction bases with no gene match: 15. CDR3 length: 17 residues.

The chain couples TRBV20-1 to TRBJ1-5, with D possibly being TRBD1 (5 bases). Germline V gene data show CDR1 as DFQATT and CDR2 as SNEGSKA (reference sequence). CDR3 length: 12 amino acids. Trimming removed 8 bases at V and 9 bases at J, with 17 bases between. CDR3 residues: CSTRDGVGPQHF. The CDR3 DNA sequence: TGCAGTACCAGGGACGGCGTCGGGCCCCAGCATTTT.

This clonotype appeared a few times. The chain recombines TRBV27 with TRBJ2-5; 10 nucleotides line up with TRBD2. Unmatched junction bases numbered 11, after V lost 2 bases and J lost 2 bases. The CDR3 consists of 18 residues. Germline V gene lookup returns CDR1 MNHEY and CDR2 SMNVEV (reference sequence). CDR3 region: CASSLRWTGLALQETQYF. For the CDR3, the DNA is TGTGCCAGCAGTTTACGGTGGACGGGACTAGCGCTACAAGAGACCCAGTACTTC.

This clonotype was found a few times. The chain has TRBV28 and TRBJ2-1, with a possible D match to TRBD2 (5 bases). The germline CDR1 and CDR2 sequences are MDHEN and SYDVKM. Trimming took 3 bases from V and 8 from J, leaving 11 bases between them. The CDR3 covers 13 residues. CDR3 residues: CASSLDSWDEQFF. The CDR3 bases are TGTGCCAGCAGTTTGGACTCCTGGGATGAGCAGTTCTTC.

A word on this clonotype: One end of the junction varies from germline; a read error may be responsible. CDR3 coding DNA: TGCAGTGCTCTCCGGGACATGAATAATGAAAAACTTTTTTTT. Translation: CSALRDMNNEKLFF. The chain links TRBV20-1 to TRBJ1-4; a possible D gene is TRBD1 (6 bases). Germline loops: CDR1 DFQATT, CDR2 SNEGSKA (reference sequence). The CDR3 is 14 amino acids.

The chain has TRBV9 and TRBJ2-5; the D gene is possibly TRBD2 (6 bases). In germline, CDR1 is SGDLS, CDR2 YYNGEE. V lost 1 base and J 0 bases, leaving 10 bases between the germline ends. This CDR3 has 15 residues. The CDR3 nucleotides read TGTGCCAGCAGCGTAAACCGGGGGAACCAAGAGACCCAGTACTTC. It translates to CASSVNRGNQETQYF.

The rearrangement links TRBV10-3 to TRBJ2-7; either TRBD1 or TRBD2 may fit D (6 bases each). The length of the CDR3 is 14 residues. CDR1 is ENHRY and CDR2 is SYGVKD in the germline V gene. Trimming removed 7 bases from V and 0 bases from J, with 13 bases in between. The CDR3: CAIMNREDSYEQYF. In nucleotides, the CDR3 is TGTGCCATCATGAACAGGGAGGACTCCTACGAGCAGTACTTC.